Below, 4 T cell receptor beta chains from the same sample are listed, as sequenced in a study of shared clonotypes between healthy human individuals. Assay: immunoSEQ multiplex PCR; the TCRdb copy retains only in-frame clones and omits some. The sample lists about 1.4 million clones, around 95% occurring once. Input material: naive CD4+ T cells sorted from blood. Subset of the sample: CD45RA+ positively selected. Every receptor here comes from a man between 25 and 39 years old in good health.

The chain joins TRBV7-9 to TRBJ2-1; D assignment may be TRBD1 or TRBD2 (5 bases each). CDR3 length equals 16 residues. Per germline, CDR1 SEHNR and CDR2 FQNEAQ (reference sequence). Trimming shortened V by 3 bases and J by 10 bases, and 22 bases separated the two germline ends. CDR3 nucleotides: TGTGCCAGCAGCTTGAACTCCGGGACGGTTGTTTGGGAGCAGTTCTTC. This sequence encodes CASSLNSGTVVWEQFF.

V gene TRBV6-6 combines with J gene TRBJ2-1; TRBD2 is a possible D gene (6 bases). The germline V and J ends were trimmed by 0 bases and 9 bases, with 18 bases remaining between them. In germline, CDR1 is MNHNY, CDR2 SVGAGI (reference sequence). This CDR3 is built from 16 residues. The CDR3 DNA follows: TGTGCCAGCAGTTACTCGAGCGCACAACTAGCCGTTGAGCAGTTCTTC. It codes for CASSYSSAQLAVEQFF.

The gene calls are TRBV28 and TRBJ2-7; 8 bases fit TRBD2. Germline V lookup: CDR1 MDHEN, CDR2 SYDVKM. With 2 bases clipped from V and 2 bases from J, the junction kept 8 bases outside the gene matches. This CDR3 has 16 residues. This CDR3 reads CASSLAGTSGPYEQYF. The CDR3 DNA follows: TGTGCCAGCAGTTTAGCCGGGACTAGTGGGCCCTACGAGCAGTACTTC. Based on the CDR3 plus reference TRBV28 and TRBJ2-7, the full variable domain is DVKVTQSSRYLVKRTGEKVFLECVQDMDHENMFWYRQDPGLGLRLIYFSYDVKMKEKGDIPEGYSVSREKKERFSLILESASTNQTSMYLCASSLAGTSGPYEQYFGPGTRLTVT.

The chain has TRBV7-9 and TRBJ2-2; D not certain. The germline V gene encodes CDR1 SEHNR and CDR2 FQNEAQ (reference sequence). V lost 2 bases to trimming and J lost 1 base, with 8 bases between them. CDR3 length: 15 amino acids. The CDR3 is CASSLWAENTGELFF. In DNA form, the CDR3 reads TGTGCCAGCAGCTTATGGGCAGAGAACACCGGGGAGCTGTTTTTT.